This T cell receptor (beta chain) was observed in a study of cytomegalovirus exposure and HLA in healthy donors. Findings of the study overall: Later analysis identified around 15,000 TCR beta sequences associated with HLA alleles, using a false discovery rate threshold of 0.05. Near-uniform donor sequencing depth was presumed by presence/absence analyses. When analyzed later, the rates of TCR association showed variation by HLA locus, with DRB1 the most and HLA-C the fewest. Earlier analysis found most TCR beta V segments productive about 87% or about 30% of the time.

Both 60 Vbeta primers and 13 Jbeta primers went into the PCR. The table came from immunoSEQ multiplex PCR; TCRdb's copy has only in-frame clones and leaves some out. The repertoire holds about 180,000 clones, roughly 80% seen once, with 2% to 3% in the top ten. Germline lookup yields CDR1 MNHEY and CDR2 SMNVEV (reference sequence). V lost 6 bases and J lost 6, with 19 bases in between. The CDR3 is 15 residues long. As for this clone: Its antigen is unknown.

The sequencing input was PBMCs. The chain couples TRBV27 to TRBJ2-3; D may be TRBD2 (6 bases). The clonotype comes from a male donor in good health and CMV-seronegative. The CDR3 DNA reads as TGTGCCAGCAGCCCTACCGGCCAGGGAGGCGATACGCAGTATTTT. Translation: CASSPTGQGGDTQYF.